The 8 T cell receptor beta chains in this list originate from one sample, sequenced in a study of Ad26.COV2.S vaccination and SARS-CoV-2 variants. The treatment denotes: approximately 18 received Ad26.COV2.S at low or high dose, single or two shots; about 5 received placebo; per-sample allocation not given. Sampling occurred on day 63 after the first vaccine or placebo injection. Assay used: immunoSEQ multiplex PCR; TCRdb lists only in-frame clones, some missing. The sample has about 500,000 clones, roughly nine tenths seen once. Sample: peripheral blood, taken in a trial of Ad26.COV2.S vaccine versus placebo. These receptor sequences come from a person aged 18 to 65 who received the Ad26.COV2.S COVID-19 vaccine or a placebo.

This chain connects TRBV5-8 to TRBJ1-1; D perhaps matches TRBD1 (6 bases). V lost 2 bases, J lost 4 bases, and 18 bases lay in between. The CDR3 spans 16 residues. Germline values: CDR1 SGHTS, CDR2 YDEGEE. The CDR3 DNA is TGTGCCAGCAGCTTTTATCTTCGTACGACAGGCACTGAAGCTTTCTTT. Its protein product is CASSFYLRTTGTEAFF.

The chain is built from TRBV7-2 and TRBJ1-6; D is perhaps TRBD1 (5 bases). This CDR3 spans 14 amino acids. V lost 6 bases and J lost 8, with 14 bases in between. CDR1 and CDR2 from the germline V gene are SGHTA and FQGNSA. For the CDR3, the DNA is TGTGCCAGCAGTCGCTCGTTGGGGGATTCACCCCTCCACTTT. It codes for CASSRSLGDSPLHF.

The chain combines TRBV10-2 with TRBJ1-1; D remains unclear. Germline V lookup: CDR1 WSHSY, CDR2 SAAADI. The length of the CDR3 is 13 residues. Trimming left V 2 bases short and J 1 base short, with 5 bases between. The CDR3, as DNA: TGCGCCAGCAGTGAGGTGTCGAACACTGAAGCTTTCTTT. Encoded protein: CASSEVSNTEAFF.

The chain links TRBV9 to TRBJ1-1; TRBD1 is a possible D gene (6 bases). The CDR3 runs 16 residues. The ends were cut back, 0 bases at V and 2 bases at J, with 14 bases in the middle. Germline CDR1 reads SGDLS; CDR2 reads YYNGEE. This CDR3 is CASSVGGQGLNTEAFF. CDR3 DNA sequence: TGTGCCAGCAGCGTAGGGGGTCAGGGGCTAAACACTGAAGCTTTCTTT.

The V call is TRBV9, the J call TRBJ2-2, with TRBD2 matching over 12 bases. The length of the CDR3 is 20 residues. Trimming took 3 bases from V and 6 from J; bases not matched to a gene: 18. Germline V gene lookup returns CDR1 SGDLS and CDR2 YYNGEE. The CDR3 is CASSGGVRLAGVQPAGELFF. The CDR3 DNA is TGTGCCAGCAGCGGGGGGGTACGACTAGCGGGAGTGCAGCCCGCCGGGGAGCTGTTTTTT.

The chain joins TRBV7-9 to TRBJ2-7; unclear D gene. The V end lost 2 bases, the J end lost 2 bases, and 10 bases lay between the germline ends. The CDR3 runs to 14 residues. From germline, CDR1 is SEHNR and CDR2 FQNEAQ (reference sequence). CDR3 DNA: TGTGCCAGCAGCTTACGAGGCCAGACCTACGAGCAGTACTTC. The encoded protein is CASSLRGQTYEQYF.

This sequence joins TRBV5-4 and TRBJ1-1; 7 bases are shared with TRBD1. The CDR3 is made up of 16 amino acids. Germline V gene lookup returns CDR1 SGHNT and CDR2 YYREEE (reference sequence). V trimming: 4 bases; J trimming: 7 bases; junction bases outside the gene matches: 16. The CDR3 loop reads CASSPGGRQGHGEAFF. The CDR3 nucleotides are TGTGCCAGCAGCCCAGGAGGACGACAGGGACACGGTGAAGCTTTCTTT.

J is TRBJ2-5 and V is TRBV11-3; 7 positions agree with TRBD1. From germline, CDR1 is SGHNT and CDR2 YENEEA. Losses at the gene ends were 5 bases for V and 2 bases for J; bases not matched to a gene: 8. The CDR3 extends over 15 amino acids. The CDR3 coding sequence is TGTGCCAGCAGCCTGGGTCAGGGGGTTCAAGAGACCCAGTACTTC. Translated: CASSLGQGVQETQYF.